This TCR beta chain was sequenced for a study of T-cell reconstitution after alpha-beta-depleted transplantation in children. A note on this clonotype: Sequence at one end of the junction differs from germline and may be a read error.

Unique molecular identifiers tagged the TCRbeta library. MiXCR, run by TCRdb on the PCR reads, gives a single entry per CDR3 protein. The sample lists about 610,000 distinct CDR3 sequences, about 10% occurring once. This CDR3 contains 15 residues. The V gene's germline CDR1 is SGHTA and CDR2 FQGNSA. The J gene is TRBJ2-1, the V gene TRBV7-2; TRBD2 is a possible D gene (5 bases). The input for sequencing was PBMCs from the stem cell graft donor, taken from the stem cell graft. The TCR was taken from a human donor who donated a stem cell graft to a child with acute myeloid leukemia. The CDR3: CACSAILGLYDEQFF. CDR3 DNA: TGTGCCTGCAGCGCCATACTAGGATTGTATGATGAGCAGTTCTTC. The full variable domain, rest sourced from reference TRBV7-2 and TRBJ2-1, is GAGVSQSPSNKVTEKGKDVELRCDPISGHTALYWYRQSLGQGLEFLIYFQGNSAPDKSGLPSDRFSAERTGGSVSTLTIQRTQQEDSAVYLCACSAILGLYDEQFFGPGTRLTVL.